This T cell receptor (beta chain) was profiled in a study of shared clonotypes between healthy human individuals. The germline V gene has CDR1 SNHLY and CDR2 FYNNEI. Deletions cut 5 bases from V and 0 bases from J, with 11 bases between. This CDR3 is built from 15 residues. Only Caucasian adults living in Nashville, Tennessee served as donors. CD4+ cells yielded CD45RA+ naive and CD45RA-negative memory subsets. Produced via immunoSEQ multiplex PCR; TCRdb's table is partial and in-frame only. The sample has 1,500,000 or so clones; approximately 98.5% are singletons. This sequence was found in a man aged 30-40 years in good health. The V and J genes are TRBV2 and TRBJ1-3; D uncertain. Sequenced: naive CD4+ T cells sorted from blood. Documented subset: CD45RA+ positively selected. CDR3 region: CASSPRANSGNTIYF. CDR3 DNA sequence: TGTGCCAGCAGTCCCCGGGCCAACTCTGGAAACACCATATATTTT.